Listed here is a single TCR beta chain. The antigen remains unidentified. With molecular barcodes, quantitative 5'-RACE was used to make the TCR beta libraries. TCRdb re-analysed the 5' RACE reads in MiXCR, keeping a single row per CDR3 protein. The sample shows fewer than 500,000 distinct CDR3 sequences, 20% to 25% of them seen only once. CDR3 length: 14 amino acids. With 5 bases clipped from V and 6 bases from J, the junction kept 5 bases outside the gene matches. CDR1 and CDR2 (germline): SEHNR, FQNEAQ (reference sequence). This entry comes from a study of CD8 T cells in ankylosing spondylitis. Whole-study results and caveats: Clones linked to disease were reported to show significant enrichment in matched ankylosing spondylitis synovial fluid. Disease-linked clones were CD8+ and relatively rare in peripheral blood. Roughly eight highly homologous variants formed a TCR beta motif that appeared characteristic of ankylosing spondylitis blood. A subset of motif variants has previously been described in the synovial fluid and blood of reactive arthritis.

V gene TRBV7-9 combines with J gene TRBJ2-2; 8 bases agree with TRBD1. The clonotype was recovered from a male donor with ankylosing spondylitis. Input material: blood, either unsorted or a sorted T cell fraction (not recorded which). CDR3 protein: CASSKTGGAGELFF. In DNA, the CDR3 is TGTGCCAGCAGCAAAACAGGGGGAGCCGGGGAGCTGTTTTTT.